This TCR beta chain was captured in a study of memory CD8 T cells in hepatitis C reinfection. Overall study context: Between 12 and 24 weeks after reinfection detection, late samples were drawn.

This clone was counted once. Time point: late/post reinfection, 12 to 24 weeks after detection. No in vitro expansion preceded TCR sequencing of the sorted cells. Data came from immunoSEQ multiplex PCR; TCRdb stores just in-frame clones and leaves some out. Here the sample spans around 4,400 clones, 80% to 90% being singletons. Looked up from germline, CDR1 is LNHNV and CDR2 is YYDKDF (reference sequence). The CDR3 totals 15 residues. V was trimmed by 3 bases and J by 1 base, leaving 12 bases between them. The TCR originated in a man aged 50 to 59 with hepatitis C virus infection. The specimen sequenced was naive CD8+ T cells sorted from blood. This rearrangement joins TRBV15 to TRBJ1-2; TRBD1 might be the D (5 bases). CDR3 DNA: TGTGCCACCAGCAGTTGGAAAGGGGATAACTATGGCTACACCTTC. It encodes CATSSWKGDNYGYTF.